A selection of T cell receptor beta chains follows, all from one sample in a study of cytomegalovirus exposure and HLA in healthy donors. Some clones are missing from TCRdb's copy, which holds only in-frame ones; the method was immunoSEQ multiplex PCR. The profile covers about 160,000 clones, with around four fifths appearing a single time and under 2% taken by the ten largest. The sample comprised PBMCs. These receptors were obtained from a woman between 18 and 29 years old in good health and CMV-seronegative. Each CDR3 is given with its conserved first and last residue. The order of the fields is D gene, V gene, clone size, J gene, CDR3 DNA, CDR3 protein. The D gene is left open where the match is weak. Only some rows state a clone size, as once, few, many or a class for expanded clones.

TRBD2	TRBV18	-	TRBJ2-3	TGTGCCAGCTCACGAATTCCGGGACTAGCGGCAATGGATACGCAGTATTTT	CASSRIPGLAAMDTQYF
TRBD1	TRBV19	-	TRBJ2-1	TGTGCCAGTAGCATACAGGGGGCTGGTGGGGAGCAGTTCTTC	CASSIQGAGGEQFF
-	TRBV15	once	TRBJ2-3	TGTGCCACCAGCAGAGATCCGAGGAGTCCAGATACGCAGTATTTT	CATSRDPRSPDTQYF
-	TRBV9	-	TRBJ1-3	TGTGCCAGCAGCGAGGGGGGGTCTTTGGACACCATATATTTT	CASSEGGSLDTIYF
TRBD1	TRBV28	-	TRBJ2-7	TGTGCCAGCAGGACAGGGGGTCGGGTCGAGCAGTACTTC	CASRTGGRVEQYF
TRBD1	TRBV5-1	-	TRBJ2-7	TGCGCCAGCAGCTTGGCGCCGGGACAGGGAACCTACGAGCAGTACTTC	CASSLAPGQGTYEQYF
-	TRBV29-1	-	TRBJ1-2	TGCAGCGTTGAAGACAGGGTGAAGGGAAGTGGCTACACCTTC	CSVEDRVKGSGYTF
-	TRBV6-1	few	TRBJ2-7	TGTGCCAGCAGTGAAGGGTGGCAATCCTACGAGCAGTACTTC	CASSEGWQSYEQYF
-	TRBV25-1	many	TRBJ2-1	TGTGCCAGCAGGGGGACACAGCACAATGAGCAGTTCTTC	CASRGTQHNEQFF
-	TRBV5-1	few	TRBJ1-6	TGCGCCAGCAGCGTCAGGGGTTATAATTCACCCCTCCACTTT	CASSVRGYNSPLHF
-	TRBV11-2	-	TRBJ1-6	TGTGCCAGCAGCTCACTACAGGGTCAGGGTTCACCCCTCCACTTT	CASSSLQGQGSPLHF
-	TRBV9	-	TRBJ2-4	TGTGCCAGCAGCCCCGGAATTAGCCCACCATATTGGAACATTCAGTACTTC	CASSPGISPPYWNIQYF
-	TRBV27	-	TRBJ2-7	TGTGTCAGCAGTTTTGGAGGGTCCGGGGAGCAGTACTTC	CVSSFGGSGEQYF
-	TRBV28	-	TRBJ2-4	TGTGCCAGCAGTTTCGGGGGACGGGGGAACATTCAGTACTTC	CASSFGGRGNIQYF
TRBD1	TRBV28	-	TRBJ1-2	TGTGCCAGCAGTTTATGGGTCCGGAGGACAGGGGGCGACGGCTACACCTTC	CASSLWVRRTGGDGYTF
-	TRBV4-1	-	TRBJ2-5	TGCGCCAGCAGCGCGAATGAGGGCCAGGAATCGGGGGAGACCCAGTACTTC	CASSANEGQESGETQYF